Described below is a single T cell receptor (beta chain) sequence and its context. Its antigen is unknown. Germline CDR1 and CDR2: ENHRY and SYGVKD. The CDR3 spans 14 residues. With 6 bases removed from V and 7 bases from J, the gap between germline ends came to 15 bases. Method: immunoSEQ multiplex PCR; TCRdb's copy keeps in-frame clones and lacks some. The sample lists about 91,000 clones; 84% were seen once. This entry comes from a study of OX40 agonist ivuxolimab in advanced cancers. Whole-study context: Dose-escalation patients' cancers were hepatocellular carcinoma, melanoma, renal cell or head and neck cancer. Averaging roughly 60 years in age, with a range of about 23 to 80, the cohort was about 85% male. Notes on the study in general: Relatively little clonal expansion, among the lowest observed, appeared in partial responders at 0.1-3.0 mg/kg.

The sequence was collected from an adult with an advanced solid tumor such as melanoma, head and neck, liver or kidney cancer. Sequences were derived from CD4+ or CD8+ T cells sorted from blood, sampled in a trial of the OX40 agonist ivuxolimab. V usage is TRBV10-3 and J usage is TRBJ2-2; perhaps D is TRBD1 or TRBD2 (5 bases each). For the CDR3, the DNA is TGTGCCATCAGCGCCGGGGCGAGAAGCGGGGAGCTGTTTTTT. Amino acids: CAISAGARSGELFF.